These 20 T cell receptor beta chains were sequenced from one sample in a study of blood T cells in healthy people across ages. Sample-barcoded 5' priming and a J-beta primer mix drove a second PCR of roughly 6 to 12 cycles. TCRdb ran MiXCR on the 5' RACE reads and lists one entry per CDR3 protein. The repertoire holds 750,000 to 1,000,000 distinct CDR3 sequences, with almost 30% as singletons. The same sample was also studied in work on T cells of mothers and their children.

The sample was blood. The source of these receptors is a woman between 40 and 50 years old in good health.

The sample holds many counts of this clonotype. The chain recombines TRBV12-3 or TRBV12-4 with TRBJ2-7, with unresolved D. Trimming left V 1 base short and J 5 bases short, with 15 bases between. The CDR3 consists of 15 residues. CDR3: CASSLELGSIDEQYF. CDR3 DNA: TGTGCCAGCAGTTTAGAACTGGGATCTATCGACGAGCAGTACTTC.

This clonotype was counted between two and nine times. The rearrangement joins TRBV7-9 to TRBJ1-4; no reliable D call. This CDR3 has 13 residues. The V end was cut by 6 bases, the J end by 8 bases, with 13 bases between. The germline gives CDR1 SEHNR, CDR2 FQNEAQ (reference sequence). CDR3 nucleotides: TGTGCCAGCAGTCAGCCCCCCGTAGAAAAACTGTTTTTT. It is translated as CASSQPPVEKLFF.

The sample holds many counts of this clonotype. This rearrangement joins TRBV28 to TRBJ2-1; no definite D call. Trimming took off 4 bases at V and 1 base at J, with 14 bases between the two ends. Germline CDR1 and CDR2: MDHEN and SYDVKM. The CDR3 runs to 16 residues. CDR3 amino acids: CASSYGDLGSYNEQFF. The CDR3, as DNA: TGTGCCAGCAGTTATGGAGACCTAGGTTCCTACAATGAGCAGTTCTTC.

The chain recombines TRBV30 with TRBJ2-1; no reliable D call. Trimming shortened V by 0 bases and J by 4 bases, and 7 bases separated the two germline ends. CDR1 and CDR2 from the germline V gene are GTSNPN and SVGIG (reference sequence). The CDR3 contains 13 residues. CDR3 coding DNA: TGTGCCTGGAGTGTGAGAAGGTACAATGAGCAGTTCTTC. Translated: CAWSVRRYNEQFF.

The chain links TRBV6-5 to TRBJ2-2, with D perhaps TRBD2 (6 bases). The germline gives CDR1 MNHEY, CDR2 SVGAGI. V was cut by 6 bases and J by 3 bases, with 17 bases left in between. CDR3 length equals 16 residues. The CDR3 DNA reads as TGTGCCAGCAGCCGGCGACGGGGGATGGACACCGGGGAGCTGTTTTTT. Its translation: CASSRRRGMDTGELFF.

This clonotype has only one observation. The gene calls are TRBV6-5 and TRBJ2-2; no clear D. V lost 8 bases to trimming and J lost 0 bases, with 7 bases between them. CDR1 MNHEY and CDR2 SVGAGI come from the germline V gene. The CDR3 consists of 13 residues. The CDR3 DNA reads TGTGCCAGCGGTTTTTCGAACACCGGGGAGCTGTTTTTT. This sequence encodes CASGFSNTGELFF.

This clonotype was seen a handful of times. The chain couples TRBV25-1 to TRBJ2-1; 11 bases align to TRBD2. V was clipped by 8 bases and J by 11 bases; unmatched bases: 14. The CDR3 has 15 amino acids. Germline assignment: CDR1 MGHDK and CDR2 SYGVNS. The CDR3 DNA reads as TGTGCCAGCGGCCTAGCGGGGGGCCGATCCCCAAAGCAGTTCTTC. Translating gives CASGLAGGRSPKQFF.

This clonotype appeared many times. The V and J genes are TRBV29-1 and TRBJ2-5, with D perhaps TRBD1 or TRBD2 (7 bases each). V was shortened by 0 bases and J by 3 bases, with 14 bases between the two germline ends. CDR3 length equals 15 residues. Germline values: CDR1 SQVTM, CDR2 ANQGSEA. The CDR3 DNA follows: TGCAGCGTTGAAGATGGGAGGGGGCGGGAAGAGACCCAGTACTTC. The encoded protein is CSVEDGRGREETQYF.

This clonotype showed up just a few times. Being one base from a much bigger clone, this may be a read error. The CDR3 DNA follows: TGCGCCAGCAGCTGTGGCGGTACCTACAATGAGCAGTTCTTC. Translation: CASSCGGTYNEQFF. The chain joins TRBV5-1 to TRBJ2-1; D call uncertain. V was clipped by 3 bases and J by 2 bases, with 9 bases between them. Germline CDR1 is SGHRS and CDR2 is YFSETQ. The CDR3 contains 14 residues.

The V gene is TRBV5-1, the J gene TRBJ1-6; D might be TRBD1 (5 bases). V was cut by 4 bases and J by 8 bases, with 10 bases left in between. Germline V gene sequence: CDR1 SGHRS, CDR2 YFSETQ. The CDR3 is 13 amino acids. The chain's CDR3 is CASSPGGDSPLHF. In DNA form, the CDR3 reads TGCGCCAGCAGCCCCGGGGGGGATTCACCCCTCCACTTT.

This clonotype came up many times. The chain has TRBV7-2 and TRBJ1-2; possible D gene TRBD1, 5 bases. CDR3 length: 14 residues. In germline, CDR1 is SGHTA, CDR2 FQGNSA. The V end lost 1 base, the J end lost 7 bases, and 13 bases lay between the germline ends. The CDR3 coding sequence is TGTGCCAGCAGCTTAGAAGTGAGTGGGGCTGGCTACACCTTC. Its protein product is CASSLEVSGAGYTF.

The chain carries TRBV28 and TRBJ1-4, with D hard to call. V dropped 8 bases and J dropped 0 bases, with 10 bases sitting between them. Germline CDR1 MDHEN, CDR2 SYDVKM. The CDR3 has 14 residues. DNA of the CDR3: TGTGCCAGCGGAACTACAGCAACTAATGAAAAACTGTTTTTT. This translates into CASGTTATNEKLFF.

This clonotype was counted many times. The chain employs TRBV4-3 and TRBJ2-7; 12 nucleotides match TRBD1. Germline assignment: CDR1 LGHNA and CDR2 YSLEER. V lost 1 base and J lost 6; bases outside the gene matches: 4. The CDR3 contains 15 residues. CDR3: CASSQVGTGGFEQYF. In nucleotides, the CDR3 is TGCGCCAGCAGCCAAGTAGGGACAGGGGGCTTCGAGCAGTACTTC.

This clonotype was seen ten or more times. V gene TRBV29-1 combines with J gene TRBJ2-7; a possible D gene is TRBD2 (6 bases). The germline gives CDR1 SQVTM, CDR2 ANQGSEA. Trimming removed 1 base at V and 3 bases at J, with 10 bases between. The CDR3 contains 13 residues. The CDR3 loop is CSVEVGGVYEQYF. DNA of the CDR3: TGCAGCGTTGAAGTAGGAGGGGTCTACGAGCAGTACTTC.

The chain uses TRBV20-1 and TRBJ2-1; D uncertain. Between the trimmed V and J ends, which lost 3 bases and 4 bases, there was a span of 7 bases. From germline, CDR1 is DFQATT and CDR2 SNEGSKA (reference sequence). This CDR3 has 12 amino acids. Here the CDR3 DNA reads TGCAGTGCTAGGGGCATGTACAATGAGCAGTTCTTC. Protein product: CSARGMYNEQFF.

The table lists this clonotype with a count of one. It may be a read error: a sequence one base away is much more abundant. The rearrangement joins TRBV7-9 to TRBJ2-5; no clear D. This CDR3 has 10 residues. The germline V and J ends were trimmed by 6 bases and 11 bases, with 10 bases remaining between them. Germline values: CDR1 SEHNR, CDR2 FQNEAQ (reference sequence). DNA for the CDR3: TGTGCCAGCAGTATAAATGAGCAGTACTTC. Protein: CASSINEQYF.

Note on this clonotype: A much larger clone lies a single base off, so this may be a read error. The J gene is TRBJ2-7, the V gene TRBV10-3; D is ambiguous. Looked up from germline, CDR1 is ENHRY and CDR2 is SYGVKD. This CDR3 contains 14 residues. The CDR3 DNA reads as TGTGCCATCCGGGCGGACGGACGCTCCTGCGAGCAGTACTTC. It specifies CAIRADGRSCEQYF.

V gene TRBV2 combines with J gene TRBJ2-4; 8 bases align to TRBD1. Trimming cost V 11 bases and J 1 base; bases outside gene matches: 7. This CDR3 comprises 14 residues. CDR1 is SNHLY, CDR2 FYNNEI, per germline. This CDR3 is CAGQGMGAKNIQYF. CDR3 DNA: TGTGCCGGACAGGGAATGGGGGCCAAAAACATTCAGTACTTC.

The rearrangement links TRBV25-1 to TRBJ1-2, with D uncertain. Trimming stripped 3 bases from V and 8 bases from J, with 13 bases between. Germline V gene sequence: CDR1 MGHDK, CDR2 SYGVNS. The CDR3 extends over 13 amino acids. This chain's CDR3 is CASSDSGRLGYTF. CDR3 sequence (DNA): TGTGCCAGCAGTGATTCGGGTCGTCTGGGCTACACCTTC.

This clonotype was detected ten times or more. The chain employs TRBV27 and TRBJ2-7; TRBD2 might be the D (6 bases). V was cut by 6 bases and J by 0 bases, with 21 bases left in between. Per the germline V gene, CDR1 is MNHEY and CDR2 is SMNVEV (reference sequence). The CDR3 is 17 residues long. The CDR3 loop reads CASSRPSPGLSSYEQYF. The CDR3 nucleotides read TGTGCCAGCAGCCGACCCTCCCCGGGACTTAGCTCCTACGAGCAGTACTTC.